This TCR beta chain was obtained from a study of blood T cell repertoires in COVID-19. In the original workflow: Reference gene primer amplification in the assay estimated nucleated cell counts. This table comes from immunoSEQ multiplex PCR, and its TCRdb copy is limited to in-frame clones, with some not included. V, J and clone size reflect that table, while D and trimming were determined from the DNA. The profile shows approximately 180,000 clones, roughly 90% of them singletons. The material sequenced was PBMCs or T cells enriched from blood (not recorded which). The TCR originated in a human donor with acute COVID-19. The donor label of this sample is uncertain.

CDR3 residues: CASSAGTGKGETEAFF. In nucleotides, the CDR3 is TGTGCCAGCAGCGCCGGGACAGGGAAGGGAGAAACTGAAGCTTTCTTT. The chain combines TRBV9 with TRBJ1-1; 9 nucleotides line up with TRBD1. Trimming at V came to 3 bases and at J to 5 bases, leaving 11 bases not matched to a gene. The germline gives CDR1 SGDLS, CDR2 YYNGEE. The CDR3 has 16 amino acids.